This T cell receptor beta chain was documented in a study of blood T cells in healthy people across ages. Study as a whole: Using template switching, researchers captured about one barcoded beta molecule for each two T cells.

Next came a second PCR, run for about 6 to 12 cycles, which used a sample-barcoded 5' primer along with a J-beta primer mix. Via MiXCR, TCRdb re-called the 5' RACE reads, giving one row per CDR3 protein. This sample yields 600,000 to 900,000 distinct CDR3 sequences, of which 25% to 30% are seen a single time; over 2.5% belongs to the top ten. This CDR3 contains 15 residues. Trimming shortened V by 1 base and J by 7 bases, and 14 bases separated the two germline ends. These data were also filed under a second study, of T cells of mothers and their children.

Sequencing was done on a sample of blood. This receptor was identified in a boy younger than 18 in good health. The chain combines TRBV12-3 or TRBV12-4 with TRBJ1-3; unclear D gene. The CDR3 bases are TGTGCCAGCAGTTTAGTTCCCTCTATAGGGAACACCATATATTTT. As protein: CASSLVPSIGNTIYF.